This passage covers 25 T cell receptor beta chains from one sample sequenced in a study of neurological immune-mediated disorders. TCRdb passed the 5' RACE reads through MiXCR, listing each CDR3 protein once. Of about 66,000 distinct CDR3 sequences listed, around 3% are singletons. Sequenced material: PBMCs. Every receptor here comes from a man between 40 and 49 years old with multiple sclerosis.

In this sample, this clonotype turned up many times. Without the conserved terminal phenylalanine or tryptophan, this CDR3 likely stems from a read error. The DNA is omitted, as the CDR3 cannot be located on it reliably, and the CDR3 follows TCRdb's listing. The V gene is TRBV12-3 or TRBV12-4, the J gene TRBJ1-6; no DNA check was done on the table's D call, TRBD1. From its first to its last residue, the CDR3 has 12 amino acids. The CDR3 spells CASSSSPKAPLI.

The chain joins TRBV29-1 to TRBJ2-2; 9 bases map to TRBD2. The V segment lost 2 bases and the J segment 1 base; nucleotides outside the gene matches: 5. CDR1 SQVTM and CDR2 ANQGSEA come from the germline V gene. The CDR3 totals 16 residues. This chain's CDR3 is CSVELAGERNTGELFF. CDR3 nucleotide sequence: TGCAGCGTTGAATTAGCGGGAGAAAGGAACACCGGGGAGCTGTTTTTT.

At least ten counts were recorded for this clonotype. The chain's CDR3 is CAPGRISGANVLTF. CDR3 coding DNA: TGTGCCCCGGGGAGAATCTCTGGGGCCAACGTCCTGACTTTC. The chain couples TRBV21-1 to TRBJ2-6; TRBD1 reflects the table's D call only, with no check against the DNA. TRBV21-1 has pseudogene status. The CDR3 extends over 14 amino acids.

V is TRBV6-6 and J is TRBJ1-6; 7 nucleotides align to TRBD1. CDR3 length: 12 amino acids. From germline, CDR1 is MNHNY and CDR2 SVGAGI (reference sequence). V trimming: 6 bases; J trimming: 19 bases; junction bases outside the gene matches: 12. In DNA, the CDR3 is TGTGCCAGCAGCCGAACAGGGGTCGGTCTACACTTT. This codes for CASSRTGVGLHF.

This clonotype was seen a handful of times. J is TRBJ2-3 and V is TRBV5-1; 7 bases line up with TRBD2. This CDR3 spans 19 amino acids. The trim removed 1 base at V and 0 bases at J, leaving 14 bases unmatched. Germline V gives CDR1 SGHRS, CDR2 YFSETQ. For the CDR3, the DNA is TGCGCCAGCAGCTTGCCCAACACCACTAGCGACGGTAGCACAGATACGCAGTATTTT. Its protein is CASSLPNTTSDGSTDTQYF.

This clonotype has at least ten counts. The chain employs TRBV20-1 and TRBJ2-3, with D maybe TRBD1 (5 bases). Germline CDR1 is DFQATT and CDR2 is SNEGSKA (reference sequence). The CDR3 runs 14 residues. V lost 6 bases and J lost 2, with 15 bases in between. The DNA for the CDR3 is TGCAGTGCCAGCCAGGGCGTTTCCACAGATACGCAGTATTTT. Residues: CSASQGVSTDTQYF.

This clonotype was seen many times. This chain links TRBV12-3 or TRBV12-4 with TRBJ2-7, with D possibly being TRBD1 or TRBD2 (5 bases each). There are 14 residues in the CDR3. V was trimmed by 5 bases and J by 0 bases, leaving 11 bases between them. The CDR3 reads CASSTTGTSYEQYF. The DNA for the CDR3 is TGTGCCAGCAGTACAACCGGGACCTCCTACGAGCAGTACTTC.

This clonotype was detected only a few times. This chain connects TRBV20-1 to TRBJ2-3; 7 nucleotides line up with TRBD2. Germline values: CDR1 DFQATT, CDR2 SNEGSKA (reference sequence). This CDR3 contains 13 residues. The V and J ends lost 5 bases and 3 bases, in that order; junction bases with no gene match: 5. The CDR3 region is CSAASGRTDTQYF. CDR3 nucleotide sequence: TGCAGTGCTGCTTCCGGGAGGACAGATACGCAGTATTTT.

This clonotype was recorded at least ten times. The V gene is TRBV29-1, the J gene TRBJ2-7; D possibly uses TRBD1 or TRBD2 (5 bases each). The V gene lost 6 bases and the J gene lost 7 bases, with 16 bases spanning the gap. The CDR3 is made up of 12 amino acids. The V gene's germline CDR1 is SQVTM and CDR2 ANQGSEA. CDR3 DNA: TGCAGCGTAGCTAAGGGGACGGAAGAGCAGTACTTC. Translated, it gives CSVAKGTEEQYF.

This clonotype came up many times. The J gene is TRBJ2-1, the V gene TRBV29-1; TRBD2 matches at 9 bases. Germline-derived CDR1 and CDR2 are SQVTM and ANQGSEA. CDR3 length: 11 amino acids. The V segment lost 6 bases and the J segment 9 bases; nucleotides outside the gene matches: 3. CDR3 bases: TGCAGCGTAGGGACTAGCCGTGAGCAGTTCTTC. Translating it yields CSVGTSREQFF.

This clonotype was counted many times. The chain recombines TRBV6-2 or TRBV6-3 with TRBJ2-2; TRBD2 agrees at 7 bases. Germline V CDR1 and CDR2: MNHEY, SVGEGT. The CDR3 length is 16 residues. Unmatched junction bases numbered 10, after V lost 7 bases and J lost 2 bases. CDR3 bases: TGTGCCAGCAATTTTCCCGGGACTAAAAACACCGGGGAGCTGTTTTTT. It specifies CASNFPGTKNTGELFF.

In this sample, this clonotype turned up many times. This chain uses TRBV9 with TRBJ1-5; possible D gene TRBD1, 6 bases. The CDR3 spans 19 residues. Germline loops: CDR1 SGDLS, CDR2 YYNGEE. Trimming left V 0 bases short and J 4 bases short, with 23 bases between. The CDR3 spells CASSVVGGNPRSLNQPQHF. The CDR3 DNA follows: TGTGCCAGCAGCGTAGTAGGGGGGAATCCTCGAAGCCTGAATCAGCCCCAGCATTTT.

This clonotype was found many times. This chain links TRBV6-5 with TRBJ1-2; tentatively, D is TRBD1 (6 bases). V lost 2 bases, J lost 4 bases, and 11 bases lay in between. CDR3 size: 14 residues. CDR1 is MNHEY, CDR2 SVGAGI, per germline. CDR3 protein: CASSYLGQPYGYTF. CDR3 nucleotide sequence: TGTGCCAGCAGTTACCTTGGACAGCCCTATGGCTACACCTTC.

This clonotype was detected ten times or more. The chain has TRBV30 and TRBJ2-1, with D maybe TRBD2 (6 bases). V lost 3 bases to trimming and J lost 6 bases, with 12 bases between them. This CDR3 spans 13 amino acids. CDR1 is GTSNPN and CDR2 is SVGIG in the germline V gene (reference sequence). CDR3 sequence (DNA): TGTGCCTGGAGCGCCGGGACTTCCAATGAGCAGTTCTTC. Encoded protein: CAWSAGTSNEQFF.

This clonotype has at least ten counts. The V and J genes are TRBV20-1 and TRBJ2-1, with D tentatively TRBD1 or TRBD2 (5 bases each). V lost 0 bases, J lost 7 bases, and 16 bases lay in between. The length of the CDR3 is 15 residues. The germline gives CDR1 DFQATT, CDR2 SNEGSKA (reference sequence). The CDR3 sequence: CSAREPGRIKNEQFF. In DNA, the CDR3 is TGCAGTGCTAGAGAGCCGGGACGTATTAAGAATGAGCAGTTCTTC.

This clonotype was observed many times. This chain uses TRBV27 with TRBJ1-1; D unclear. V shed 2 bases and J shed 3 bases, with 13 bases lying between them. Germline CDR1 reads MNHEY; CDR2 reads SMNVEV (reference sequence). The length of the CDR3 is 15 residues. Written as DNA, the CDR3 is TGTGCCAGCAGTTTAAAGGCAGCCGTTGACACTGAAGCTTTCTTT. This encodes CASSLKAAVDTEAFF.

This clonotype was seen ten or more times. The CDR3 protein is CASSWGQAIGGTQYF. For the CDR3, the DNA is TGTGCCAGCAGCTGGGGACAGGCCATCGGGGGGACCCAGTACTTC. The genes are TRBV6-5 and TRBJ2-5; 8 positions match TRBD1. The V segment lost 6 bases and the J segment 7 bases; nucleotides outside the gene matches: 13. CDR1 and CDR2 from the germline V gene are MNHEY and SVGAGI. This CDR3 region has 15 residues.

In its sample, this clonotype was seen many times. The chain recombines TRBV20-1 with TRBJ2-1, with 9 bases identical to TRBD1. Germline CDR1 is DFQATT and CDR2 is SNEGSKA (reference sequence). The CDR3 is 16 amino acids. With 3 bases clipped from V and 1 base from J, the junction kept 7 bases outside the gene matches. This chain's CDR3 is CSARSPGTGSYNEQFF. CDR3 bases: TGCAGTGCTAGGAGTCCCGGGACAGGGTCCTACAATGAGCAGTTCTTC.

This clonotype came up many times. This CDR3 reads CASSAPGQATDEQYF. CDR3 nucleotides: TGTGCCAGCAGTGCCCCCGGGCAGGCTACGGACGAGCAGTACTTC. The chain uses TRBV28 and TRBJ2-7; D call uncertain. The CDR3 has 15 residues. The germline CDR1 and CDR2 sequences are MDHEN and SYDVKM. V was cut by 5 bases and J by 5 bases, with 19 bases left in between.

This clonotype was seen more than once but under ten times. The chain employs TRBV11-2 and TRBJ1-2; 7 bases match TRBD1. The CDR3 has 18 amino acids. Germline V lookup: CDR1 SGHAT, CDR2 FQNNGV. Trimming removed 1 base from V and 4 bases from J; junction bases left unmatched: 15. CDR3 sequence (DNA): TGTGCCAGCAGCTTAGTTCAGGGGGGACCGGGACAGCTCTATGGCTACACCTTC. Its translation is CASSLVQGGPGQLYGYTF.

This clonotype was observed at least ten times. The rearrangement joins TRBV7-2 to TRBJ1-2; perhaps TRBD1 as D (5 bases). The V and J ends lost 0 bases and 4 bases respectively, with 12 bases between them. Germline V lookup: CDR1 SGHTA, CDR2 FQGNSA. This CDR3 has 15 residues. The CDR3 reads CASSLAGRGGYGYTF. DNA of the CDR3: TGTGCCAGCAGCTTAGCGGGACGCGGGGGCTATGGCTACACCTTC.

The V call is TRBV3-1, the J call TRBJ1-2; no clear D gene. Germline CDR1 and CDR2: LGHDT and YNNKEL (reference sequence). V was clipped by 1 base and J by 5 bases, with 11 bases between them. The CDR3 runs to 14 residues. The CDR3: CASSQGMATYGYTF. The CDR3 region has the DNA TGTGCCAGCAGCCAAGGGATGGCGACTTATGGCTACACCTTC. The variable domain in full, completed from reference TRBV3-1 and TRBJ1-2, reads DTAVSQTPKYLVTQMGNDKSIKCEQNLGHDTMYWYKQDSKKFLKIMFSYNNKELIINETVPNRFSPKSPDKAHLNLHINSLELGDSAVYFCASSQGMATYGYTFGSGTRLTVV.

There are many counts of this clonotype. The chain couples TRBV5-1 to TRBJ1-1; TRBD1 agrees at 7 bases. The CDR3 spans 13 residues. J was trimmed by 6 bases and V by 0 bases; bases with no gene match: 2. Per the germline V gene, CDR1 is SGHRS and CDR2 is YFSETQ. The CDR3 loop reads CASSLATGAEAFF. The CDR3 DNA reads TGCGCCAGCAGCTTGGCCACAGGGGCTGAAGCTTTCTTT.

This clonotype showed up many times. The rearrangement links TRBV25-1 to TRBJ1-3; 12 bases agree with TRBD1. The CDR3 is made up of 18 amino acids. Trimming cost V 4 bases and J 4 bases; bases outside gene matches: 11. Looked up from germline, CDR1 is MGHDK and CDR2 is SYGVNS. CDR3 region: CASSGRDRGLAEGNTIYF. In DNA form, the CDR3 reads TGTGCCAGCAGTGGCCGGGACAGGGGGCTCGCGGAGGGAAACACCATATATTTT.

Many counts were recorded for this clonotype. The chain joins TRBV7-6 to TRBJ1-5, with a possible D match to TRBD1 (6 bases). Germline CDR1 reads SGHVS; CDR2 reads FNYEAQ. This CDR3 contains 14 residues. Trimming took off 5 bases at V and 6 bases at J, with 14 bases between the two ends. The CDR3 bases are TGTGCCAGCAGCCTTGCAGGGGAGAGTCAGCCCCAGCATTTT. This codes for CASSLAGESQPQHF. Based on the CDR3 plus reference TRBV7-6 and TRBJ1-5, the full variable domain is GAGVSQSPRYKVTKRGQDVALRCDPISGHVSLYWYRQALGQGPEFLTYFNYEAQQDKSGLPNDRFSAERPEGSISTLTIQRTEQRDSAMYRCASSLAGESQPQHFGDGTRLSIL.